The clone carrying this T cell receptor (beta chain) was seen a few times. The antigen is not known. V lost 0 bases, J lost 6 bases, and 19 bases lay in between. This CDR3 has 17 residues. Germline loops: CDR1 MGHDK, CDR2 SYGVNS. The data were obtained in a study of beta chain features in type 1 diabetes. Overall study findings and caveats: It was among patients, rather than healthy donors, that naive, central memory and Treg TCRB repertoires appeared more similar.

Averaging approximately 120 mL, one heparinised blood draw was given by each donor. Reverse transcribing all isolated RNA meant expressed TCRB transcripts were sequenced. Some 3.6 million reads was the average for naive, central memory and regulatory T cell samples. Assay: immunoSEQ multiplex PCR; the TCRdb copy retains only in-frame clones and omits some. The repertoire holds fewer than 500,000 clones, with over 11% as singletons. The sequenced sample was naive CD4+ T cells from blood. The chain combines TRBV25-1 with TRBJ2-3, with D possibly matching TRBD2 (5 bases). This sequence was found in a man aged 30-40 years in good health. The CDR3: CASSEYGWGTLVDTQYF. DNA of the CDR3: TGTGCCAGCAGTGAATATGGGTGGGGAACACTAGTCGATACGCAGTATTTT.